These T cell receptor beta chains were read from a single sample in a study of T cells in Graves' hyperthyroidism and ophthalmopathy. TCRdb re-analysed the multiplex PCR reads in MiXCR, keeping a single row per CDR3 protein. Altogether about 380,000 distinct CDR3 sequences are present, less than 20% being singletons, with the ten largest covering 40%. Sequencing used blood. The source of these receptors is a man between 18 and 35 years old with Graves' ophthalmopathy. The conserved cysteine and the conserved F or W are not part of the CDR3 here. Fields, in order: V gene, J gene, CDR3 protein.

>TRBV6-1|TRBJ1-2
ASTPGQSYGYT
>TRBV20-1|TRBJ2-6
SAQRDGNSGANVLT
>TRBV18|TRBJ1-2
ASSPGQENYGYT
>TRBV6-2/TRBV6-3|TRBJ2-5
ASSRPGQPKETQY
>TRBV10-2|TRBJ2-7
ASTTDPSSYEQY
>TRBV5-1|TRBJ2-2
ASSLGQLNTGELF
>TRBV5-1|TRBJ1-1
ASSQDQEREAF
>TRBV5-5|TRBJ1-5
ASSLLSQPQH
>TRBV7-3|TRBJ2-7
ASSSGQALEQY
>TRBV29-1|TRBJ2-7
SVASGTGSYEQY
>TRBV7-3|TRBJ2-1
ASSLAQSSYNEQF
>TRBV13|TRBJ1-4
ASTEGRGVEKLF
>TRBV19|TRBJ1-1
ASSIGAGDTEAF
>TRBV7-3|TRBJ1-1
ASSLTGIGGTEAF
>TRBV5-1|TRBJ2-5
ASSLGDSQETQY
>TRBV12-3/TRBV12-4|TRBJ1-5
ASAGLNSNQPQH
>TRBV20-1|TRBJ1-2
SATNPGEHYGYT
>TRBV9|TRBJ1-1
ASSAVGGDTEAF
>TRBV6-1|TRBJ2-3
ASSGLAGADTQY
>TRBV10-3|TRBJ1-5
AISERGGSSNQPQH